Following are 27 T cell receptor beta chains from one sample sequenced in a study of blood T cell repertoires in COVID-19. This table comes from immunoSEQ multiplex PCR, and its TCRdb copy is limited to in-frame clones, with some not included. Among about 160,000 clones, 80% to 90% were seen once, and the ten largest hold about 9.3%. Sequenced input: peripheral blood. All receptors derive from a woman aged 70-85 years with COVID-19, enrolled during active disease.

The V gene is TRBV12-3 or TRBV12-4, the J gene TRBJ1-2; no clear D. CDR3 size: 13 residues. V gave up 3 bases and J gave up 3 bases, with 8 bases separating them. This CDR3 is CASSFAEDYGYTF. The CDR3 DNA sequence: TGTGCCAGCAGTTTTGCGGAAGACTATGGCTACACCTTC.

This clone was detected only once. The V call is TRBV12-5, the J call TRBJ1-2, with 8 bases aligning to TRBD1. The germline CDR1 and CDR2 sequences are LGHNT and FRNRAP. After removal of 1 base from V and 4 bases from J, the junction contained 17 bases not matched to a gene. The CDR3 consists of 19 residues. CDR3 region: CASGLAYAAEQGVAYGYTF. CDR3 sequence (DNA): TGTGCTAGTGGTTTGGCCTATGCGGCCGAACAGGGGGTAGCCTATGGCTACACCTTC.

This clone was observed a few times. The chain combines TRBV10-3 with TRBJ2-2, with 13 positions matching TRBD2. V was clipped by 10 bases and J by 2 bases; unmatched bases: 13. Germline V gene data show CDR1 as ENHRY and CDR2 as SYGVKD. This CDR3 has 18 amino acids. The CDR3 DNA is TGTGCCACCGTTCAACAACTAGCGGGGGGGCCTAACACCGGGGAGCTGTTTTTT. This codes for CATVQQLAGGPNTGELFF.

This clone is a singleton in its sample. CDR3 sequence (DNA): TGCAGCGTTGAAGATCGAGGCGGGGGAGCTTTCTTT. It is translated as CSVEDRGGGAFF. The chain uses TRBV29-1 and TRBJ1-1, with a weak D call TRBD1 (5 bases). Trimming removed 0 bases at V and 10 bases at J, with 12 bases between. Germline V gene data show CDR1 as SQVTM and CDR2 as ANQGSEA. This CDR3 is built from 12 residues.

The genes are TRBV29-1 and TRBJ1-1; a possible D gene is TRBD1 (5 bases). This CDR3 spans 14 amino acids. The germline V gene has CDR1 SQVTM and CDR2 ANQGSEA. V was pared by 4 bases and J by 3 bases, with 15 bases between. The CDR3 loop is CSVGLVGGDTEAFF. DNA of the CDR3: TGCAGCGTTGGTCTAGTGGGAGGGGACACTGAAGCTTTCTTT.

CDR3 coding DNA: TGTGCCAGCAGTGTCGACAGGGCTGAAGCTTTCTTT. This codes for CASSVDRAEAFF. The V call is TRBV2, the J call TRBJ1-1; 7 bases are shared with TRBD1. The CDR3 totals 12 residues. V shed 4 bases, J shed 6 bases, and the junction held 2 bases outside the gene matches. The germline CDR1 and CDR2 sequences are SNHLY and FYNNEI.

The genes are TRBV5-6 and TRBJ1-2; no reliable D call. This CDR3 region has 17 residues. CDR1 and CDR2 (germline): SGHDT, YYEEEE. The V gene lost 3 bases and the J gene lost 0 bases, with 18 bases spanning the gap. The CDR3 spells CASSYREGIRPNYGYTF. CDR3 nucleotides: TGTGCCAGCAGCTATCGGGAAGGGATTCGCCCTAACTATGGCTACACCTTC.

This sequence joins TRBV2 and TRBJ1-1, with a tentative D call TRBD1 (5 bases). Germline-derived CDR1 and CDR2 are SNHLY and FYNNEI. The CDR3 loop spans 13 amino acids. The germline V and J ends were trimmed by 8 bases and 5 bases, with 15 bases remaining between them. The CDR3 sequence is CASDRRLRTEAFF. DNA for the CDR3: TGTGCCAGCGACAGACGGTTAAGGACTGAAGCTTTCTTT.

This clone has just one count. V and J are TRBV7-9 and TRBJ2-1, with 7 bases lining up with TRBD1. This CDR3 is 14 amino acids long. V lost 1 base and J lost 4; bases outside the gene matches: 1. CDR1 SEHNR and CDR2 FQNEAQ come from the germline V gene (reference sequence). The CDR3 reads CASSLVTGYNEQFF. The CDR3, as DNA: TGTGCCAGCAGCTTAGTGACAGGGTACAATGAGCAGTTCTTC. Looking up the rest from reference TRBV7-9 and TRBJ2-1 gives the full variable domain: DTGVSQNPRHKITKRGQNVTFRCDPISEHNRLYWYRQTLGQGPEFLTYFQNEAQLEKSRLLSDRFSAERPKGSFSTLEIQRTEQGDSAMYLCASSLVTGYNEQFFGPGTRLTVL.

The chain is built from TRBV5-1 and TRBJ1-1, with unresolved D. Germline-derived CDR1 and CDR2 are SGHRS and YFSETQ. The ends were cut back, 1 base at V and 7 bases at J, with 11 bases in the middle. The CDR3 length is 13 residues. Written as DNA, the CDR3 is TGCGCCAGCAGCTTGAGGAGGCGGCATGAAGCTTTCTTT. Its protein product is CASSLRRRHEAFF.

The CDR3 is CATRASTDTQYF. The CDR3 bases are TGTGCCACCAGGGCTAGCACAGATACGCAGTATTTT. The V call is TRBV10-3, the J call TRBJ2-3, with TRBD1 as a possible D gene (5 bases). The CDR3 runs to 12 residues. Germline V gene lookup returns CDR1 ENHRY and CDR2 SYGVKD. Trimming took 10 bases from V and 0 from J, leaving 8 bases between them.

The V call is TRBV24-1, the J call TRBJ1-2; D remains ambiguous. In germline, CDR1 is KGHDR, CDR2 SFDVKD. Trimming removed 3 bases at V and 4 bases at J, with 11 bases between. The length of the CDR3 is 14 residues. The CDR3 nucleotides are TGTGCCACCAGTGATCCCGCCAGGATCTATGGCTACACCTTC. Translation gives CATSDPARIYGYTF.

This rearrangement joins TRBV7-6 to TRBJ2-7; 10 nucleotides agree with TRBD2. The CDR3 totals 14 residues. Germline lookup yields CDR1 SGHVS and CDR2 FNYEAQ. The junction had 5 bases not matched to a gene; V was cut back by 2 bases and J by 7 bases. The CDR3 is CASSLWGTSEEQYF. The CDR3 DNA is TGTGCCAGCAGCTTATGGGGGACTAGCGAGGAGCAGTACTTC.

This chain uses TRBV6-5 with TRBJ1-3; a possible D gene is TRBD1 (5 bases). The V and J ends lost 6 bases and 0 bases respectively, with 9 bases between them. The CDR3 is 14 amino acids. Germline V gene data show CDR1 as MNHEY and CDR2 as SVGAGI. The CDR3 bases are TGTGCCAGCAGGAACGGGGGCTCTGGAAACACCATATATTTT. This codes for CASRNGGSGNTIYF.

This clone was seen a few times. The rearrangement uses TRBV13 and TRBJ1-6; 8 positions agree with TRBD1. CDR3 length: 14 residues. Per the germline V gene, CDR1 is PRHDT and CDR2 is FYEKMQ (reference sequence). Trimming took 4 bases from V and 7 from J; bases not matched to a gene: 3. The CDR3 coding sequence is TGTGCCAGCAGCTCAAGGACAGGGAATTCACCCCTCCACTTT. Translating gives CASSSRTGNSPLHF.

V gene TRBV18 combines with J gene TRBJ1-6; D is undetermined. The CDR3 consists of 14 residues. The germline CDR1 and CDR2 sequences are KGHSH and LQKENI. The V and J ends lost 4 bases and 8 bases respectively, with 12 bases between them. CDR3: CASSRTGIDSPLHF. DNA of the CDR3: TGTGCCAGCTCACGTACGGGGATAGATTCACCCCTCCACTTT.

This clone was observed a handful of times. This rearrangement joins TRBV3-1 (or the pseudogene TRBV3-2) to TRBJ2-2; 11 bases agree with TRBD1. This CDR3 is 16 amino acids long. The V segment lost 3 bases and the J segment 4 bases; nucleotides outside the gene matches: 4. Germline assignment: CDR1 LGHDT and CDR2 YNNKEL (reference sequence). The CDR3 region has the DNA TGTGCCAGCAGCCACTGGGGACAGGGGGGCACCGGGGAGCTGTTTTTT. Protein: CASSHWGQGGTGELFF.

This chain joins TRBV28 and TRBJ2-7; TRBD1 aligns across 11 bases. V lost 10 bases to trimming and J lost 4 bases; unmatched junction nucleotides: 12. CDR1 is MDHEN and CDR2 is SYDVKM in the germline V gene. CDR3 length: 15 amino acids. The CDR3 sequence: CATETSGTGGYEQYF. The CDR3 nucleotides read TGTGCCACCGAAACGTCCGGGACAGGGGGTTACGAGCAGTACTTC.

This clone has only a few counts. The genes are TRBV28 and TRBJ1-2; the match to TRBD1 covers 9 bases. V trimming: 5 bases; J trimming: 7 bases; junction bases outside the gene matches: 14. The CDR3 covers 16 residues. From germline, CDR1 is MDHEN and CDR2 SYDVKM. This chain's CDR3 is CASSAFRDRVVPGYTF. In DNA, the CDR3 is TGTGCCAGCAGTGCCTTCCGGGACAGGGTTGTTCCTGGCTACACCTTC.

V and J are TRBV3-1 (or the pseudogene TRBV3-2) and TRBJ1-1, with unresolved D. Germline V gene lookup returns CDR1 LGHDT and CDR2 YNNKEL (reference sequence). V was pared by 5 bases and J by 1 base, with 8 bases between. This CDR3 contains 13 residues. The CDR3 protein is CASSTHENTEAFF. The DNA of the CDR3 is TGTGCCAGCAGCACACACGAGAACACTGAAGCTTTCTTT.

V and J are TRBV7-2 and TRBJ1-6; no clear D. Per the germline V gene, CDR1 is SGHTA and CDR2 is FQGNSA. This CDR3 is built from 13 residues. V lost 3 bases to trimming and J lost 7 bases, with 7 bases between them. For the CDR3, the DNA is TGTGCCAGCAGCTTGGCGGCAAATTCACCCCTCCACTTT. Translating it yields CASSLAANSPLHF.

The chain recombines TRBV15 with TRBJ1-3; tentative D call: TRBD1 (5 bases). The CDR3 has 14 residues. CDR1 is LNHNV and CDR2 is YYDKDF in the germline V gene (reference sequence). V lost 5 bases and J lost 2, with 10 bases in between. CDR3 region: CATSFGGAGNTIYF. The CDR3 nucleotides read TGTGCCACCAGCTTTGGAGGGGCTGGAAACACCATATATTTT.

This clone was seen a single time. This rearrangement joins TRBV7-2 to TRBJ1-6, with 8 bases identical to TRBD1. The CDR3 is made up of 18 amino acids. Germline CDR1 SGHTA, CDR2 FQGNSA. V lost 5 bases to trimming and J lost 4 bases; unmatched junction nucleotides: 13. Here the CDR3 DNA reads TGTGCCAGCAGCCTACCCAAGGACAGGGCGGTTTATAATTCACCCCTCCACTTT. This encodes CASSLPKDRAVYNSPLHF.

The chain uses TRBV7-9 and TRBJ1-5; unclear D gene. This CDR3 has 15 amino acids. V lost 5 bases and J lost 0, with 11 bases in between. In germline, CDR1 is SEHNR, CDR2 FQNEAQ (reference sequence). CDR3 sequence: CASSPDTVSNQPQHF. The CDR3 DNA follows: TGTGCCAGCAGCCCCGACACCGTTAGCAATCAGCCCCAGCATTTT.

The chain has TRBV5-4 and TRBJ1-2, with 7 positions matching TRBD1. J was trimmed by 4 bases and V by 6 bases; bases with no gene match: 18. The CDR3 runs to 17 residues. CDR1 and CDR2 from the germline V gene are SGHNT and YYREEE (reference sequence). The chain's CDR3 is CASTQLPGQAALYGYTF. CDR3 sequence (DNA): TGTGCCAGCACCCAACTTCCTGGACAGGCAGCCCTCTATGGCTACACCTTC.

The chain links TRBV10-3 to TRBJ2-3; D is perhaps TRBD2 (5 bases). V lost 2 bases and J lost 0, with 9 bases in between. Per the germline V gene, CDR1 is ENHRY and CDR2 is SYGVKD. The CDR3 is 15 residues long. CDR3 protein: CAISEGLSSTDTQYF. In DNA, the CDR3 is TGTGCCATCAGTGAGGGACTGAGTAGCACAGATACGCAGTATTTT.

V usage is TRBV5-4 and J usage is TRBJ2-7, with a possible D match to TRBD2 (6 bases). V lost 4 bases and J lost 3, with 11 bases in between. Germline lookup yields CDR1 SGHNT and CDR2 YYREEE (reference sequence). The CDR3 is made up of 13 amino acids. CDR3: CASSLGLNYEQYF. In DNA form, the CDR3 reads TGTGCCAGCAGCCTGGGACTGAACTACGAGCAGTACTTC.